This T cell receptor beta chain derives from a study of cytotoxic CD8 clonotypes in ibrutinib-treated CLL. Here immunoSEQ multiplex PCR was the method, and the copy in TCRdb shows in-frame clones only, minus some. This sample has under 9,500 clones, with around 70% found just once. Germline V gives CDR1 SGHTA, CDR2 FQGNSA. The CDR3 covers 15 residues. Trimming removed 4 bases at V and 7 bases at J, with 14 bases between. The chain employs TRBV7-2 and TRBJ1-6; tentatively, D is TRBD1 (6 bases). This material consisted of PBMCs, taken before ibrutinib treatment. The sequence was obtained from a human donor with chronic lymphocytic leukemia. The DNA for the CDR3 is TGTGCCAGCAGCTCAGGGGCCGCAAGCAATTCACCCCTCCACTTT. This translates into CASSSGAASNSPLHF.